This TCR beta chain was sequenced for a study of radiotherapy plus CTLA-4 blockade in lung cancer. CDR1 is SGHAT, CDR2 FQNNGV, per germline. This CDR3 region has 15 residues. V was shortened by 5 bases and J by 0 bases, with 11 bases between the two germline ends. Sequencing was performed with immunoSEQ multiplex PCR; in TCRdb, only in-frame clones are kept and a portion is missing. The sample has tens of thousands of clones; roughly 79% are singletons. Regarding the study as a whole: Once radiotherapy plus ipilimumab had been given, TCR clones derived from tumor expanded in blood.

As for this clone: Its antigen is unknown.

The receptor was isolated from a human donor with non-small cell lung cancer who had a partial response to radiotherapy plus ipilimumab. Some clones in this sample may be carry-over from other donors' samples. The source was peripheral blood, collected from a patient treated with radiotherapy plus ipilimumab. V and J are TRBV11-2 and TRBJ2-1; a possible D gene is TRBD1 (6 bases). The CDR3 loop reads CASSARGSSYNEQFF. The CDR3 coding sequence is TGTGCCAGCAGCGCGAGGGGGAGCTCCTACAATGAGCAGTTCTTC.